This is a list of T cell receptor beta chains from one sample in a study of identical twins. In TCRdb, the 5' RACE reads were re-called with MiXCR into one record per CDR3 protein. The data contain around 510,000 distinct CDR3 sequences, roughly 13% of them seen just once; the ten biggest clones take up approximately 0.98%. These data were also filed under a second study, of yellow fever vaccine responses in identical twins.

What was sequenced was CD4+ T cells sorted from blood. The origin of the receptors is a woman younger than 35 in good health. CDR3s leave out the opening cysteine and the closing phenylalanine or tryptophan.

v_gene	j_gene	CDR3aa
TRBV27	TRBJ1-5	ASSPQGLSNQPQH
TRBV6-1	TRBJ2-2	ASIYEVTGELF
TRBV28	TRBJ2-7	ASSEAGDSSYEQY
TRBV27	TRBJ2-2	ASSPSGLVSDTGELF
TRBV5-8	TRBJ2-5	ASSLALRRQETQY
TRBV12-3/TRBV12-4	TRBJ1-1	ASSYRTGAF
TRBV4-2	TRBJ1-5	ASSQEGGHQPQH
TRBV20-1	TRBJ2-1	SAKRENNEQF
TRBV2	TRBJ2-7	ASSVTGHSSYEQY
TRBV10-3	TRBJ2-3	AISKKGQATDTQY
TRBV21-1	TRBJ1-4	ASSRIDRSVDEKLF
TRBV7-2	TRBJ2-7	ASSPSGVEQY
TRBV2	TRBJ2-1	ASTPGAGSYNEQF
TRBV3-1	TRBJ2-7	ASSQDRGMYEQY
TRBV20-1	TRBJ2-3	SARAGVGTDTQY
TRBV12-3/TRBV12-4	TRBJ2-2	ASSLSRPTKPGELF
TRBV2	TRBJ1-2	ASSRSYGYT
TRBV18	TRBJ2-7	ASSPGTGSSYEQY
TRBV4-1	TRBJ2-7	ASSRLGLAGSYEQY
TRBV12-3/TRBV12-4	TRBJ2-7	ASSRRTLGYEQY
TRBV27	TRBJ2-1	ASSPRGLAGYNEQF
TRBV14	TRBJ2-3	ASSHSKTQY
TRBV20-1	TRBJ1-2	SALPRAQTLSNYGYT
TRBV5-4	TRBJ1-4	ASSRREGREKLF
TRBV29-1	TRBJ2-7	SVVGTKSSYEQY
TRBV11-2	TRBJ2-1	ASSFRGTHNEQF
TRBV23-1	TRBJ2-5	ASSQSCRDTIVQETQY
TRBV27	TRBJ2-5	ASSPRGLEETQY
TRBV7-2	TRBJ2-5	ASSLASLAGGKETQY
TRBV6-1	TRBJ2-1	ASSDPGRGGSYNEQF
TRBV5-4	TRBJ1-1	ASSTTGTTEAF
TRBV12-3/TRBV12-4	TRBJ2-7	ACSLAGGLNEQY
TRBV20-1	TRBJ2-4	NARETGEAKNIQY
TRBV27	TRBJ2-2	ASSSAGTTTGELF
TRBV5-1	TRBJ2-1	ASSSFVGSSYNEQF
TRBV20-1	TRBJ2-7	SARVRGRRSYEQY
TRBV6-4	TRBJ2-1	ASSDSILLRGSKRNTAYNEQF
TRBV6-1	TRBJ2-3	ASSSERGAFDTQY
TRBV20-1	TRBJ2-1	SARDRHEQF
TRBV6-6	TRBJ1-5	ASTEGPQPQH
TRBV6-2/TRBV6-3	TRBJ2-7	ASSYAGYYEQY
TRBV28	TRBJ2-2	ASSSPRGRSTGELF
TRBV4-2	TRBJ2-1	ASSQVDRGSYNEQF
TRBV10-2	TRBJ2-3	ASVPGPSTDTQY
TRBV29-1	TRBJ2-7	SVARPDYEQY
TRBV29-1	TRBJ2-3	SVPRKGVDTQY